The 20 T cell receptor beta chains presented below share a single source sample, sequenced in a study of human T cells and chemical hapten exposure. TCRdb passed the RACE reads through MiXCR, listing each CDR3 protein once. The table includes 65,000 to 95,000 distinct CDR3 sequences, 12% detected once. Sample time point: patch test 1, 2 weeks after DPC sensitization. Treatment reported: therapeutic diphenylcyclopropenone sensitization with weekly scalp DPC. Sequenced material: whole blood, taken in connection with sensitization to the hapten diphenylcyclopropenone (DPC). Source of these receptors: a woman aged 55-75 years with alopecia areata. Some clones in this sample may be carry-over from other donors' samples.

The chain combines TRBV27 with TRBJ2-1; D call uncertain. V was trimmed by 5 bases and J by 7 bases, leaving 15 bases between them. Germline V CDR1 and CDR2: MNHEY, SMNVEV (reference sequence). The CDR3 is 14 residues long. For the CDR3, the DNA is TGTGCCAGCAGTGGTACGACACCGTGGAATGAGCAGTTCTTC. Encoded protein: CASSGTTPWNEQFF.

The table lists this clonotype with a few counts. The chain joins TRBV20-1 to TRBJ1-1; possible D gene TRBD1, 6 bases. Deletions cut 4 bases from V and 8 bases from J, with 11 bases between. This CDR3 has 11 amino acids. The germline CDR1 and CDR2 sequences are DFQATT and SNEGSKA (reference sequence). The CDR3 bases are TGCAGTGCTACCCCGGACAGAGAAGCTTTCTTT. Its protein is CSATPDREAFF.

This clonotype has only a few counts. The V gene is TRBV12-3 or TRBV12-4, the J gene TRBJ1-1; a weak D match, TRBD1 (5 bases). The CDR3 has 13 amino acids. Trimming left V 1 base short and J 5 bases short, with 8 bases between. The CDR3, as DNA: TGTGCCAGCAGTTTAGAGGGGCCAACTGAAGCTTTCTTT. Amino acid sequence: CASSLEGPTEAFF.

Many counts were recorded for this clonotype. The genes are TRBV18 and TRBJ2-5; D not resolved. Trimming removed 2 bases at V and 10 bases at J, with 11 bases between. Germline V gene sequence: CDR1 KGHSH, CDR2 LQKENI. The CDR3 is 12 amino acids. The CDR3 sequence is CASSPGYDDQYF. The CDR3 DNA is TGTGCCAGCTCACCAGGGTACGACGACCAGTACTTC.

This rearrangement joins TRBV20-1 to TRBJ2-1; tentatively, D is TRBD1 (6 bases). The germline V gene has CDR1 DFQATT and CDR2 SNEGSKA (reference sequence). The CDR3 has 17 amino acids. The V and J ends lost 1 base and 0 bases respectively, with 16 bases between them. The CDR3 is CSARGSGGLGSYNEQFF. The CDR3 bases are TGCAGTGCTAGAGGCAGTGGGGGCTTAGGCTCCTACAATGAGCAGTTCTTC.

This clonotype was found many times. The chain joins TRBV12-3 or TRBV12-4 to TRBJ2-2; D is uncertain. The CDR3 is 17 amino acids. V was pared by 3 bases and J by 0 bases, with 14 bases between. The CDR3 region has the DNA TGTGCCAGCAGTTTGGATCCGCAAAACCCGAACACCGGGGAGCTGTTTTTT. Amino acid sequence: CASSLDPQNPNTGELFF.

The gene calls are TRBV12-3 or TRBV12-4 and TRBJ1-5; tentative D call: TRBD1 (6 bases). The CDR3 runs 13 residues. Trimming left V 6 bases short and J 8 bases short, with 14 bases between. Here the CDR3 reads CASRIQGNEPQHF. In nucleotides, the CDR3 is TGTGCCAGCAGGATACAGGGAAATGAGCCCCAGCATTTT.

This clonotype has at least ten counts. V and J are TRBV7-6 and TRBJ2-7, with TRBD1 identical over 8 bases. The V and J ends lost 5 bases and 1 base, in that order; junction bases with no gene match: 7. Per the germline V gene, CDR1 is SGHVS and CDR2 is FNYEAQ. This CDR3 is 15 amino acids long. The CDR3 DNA reads as TGTGCCAGCAGCCGAGAGGGGGACAGGTCCTACGAGCAGTACTTC. Translated, it gives CASSREGDRSYEQYF. Together with reference TRBV7-6 and TRBJ2-7, the CDR3 gives the full variable domain: GAGVSQSPRYKVTKRGQDVALRCDPISGHVSLYWYRQALGQGPEFLTYFNYEAQQDKSGLPNDRFSAERPEGSISTLTIQRTEQRDSAMYRCASSREGDRSYEQYFGPGTRLTVT.

This clonotype was seen ten or more times. The chain joins TRBV6-1 to TRBJ2-5; D assignment may be TRBD1 or TRBD2 (6 bases each). The ends were cut back, 2 bases at V and 5 bases at J, with 15 bases in the middle. CDR1 is MNHNS, CDR2 SASEGT, per germline. This CDR3 contains 15 residues. The CDR3 coding sequence is TGTGCCAGCAGTGAATTCGGGGGCAGTAGGGAGACCCAGTACTTC. Its translation: CASSEFGGSRETQYF.

The sample holds a few counts of this clonotype. The J gene is TRBJ1-1, the V gene TRBV30; D gene ambiguous. CDR1 and CDR2 (germline): GTSNPN, SVGIG (reference sequence). This CDR3 is 13 amino acids long. V was cut by 4 bases and J by 0 bases, with 9 bases left in between. DNA for the CDR3: TGTGCCTGGACCGATGCCATGAACACTGAAGCTTTCTTT. Protein sequence: CAWTDAMNTEAFF.

This clonotype was recorded many times. This rearrangement joins TRBV25-1 to TRBJ1-4; D is undetermined. The germline V and J ends were trimmed by 7 bases and 8 bases, with 17 bases remaining between them. The CDR3 is 14 amino acids. CDR1 is MGHDK and CDR2 is SYGVNS in the germline V gene. In DNA form, the CDR3 reads TGTGCCAGCACGAAGGGTTATTATCCCGAAAAACTGTTTTTT. Amino acid sequence: CASTKGYYPEKLFF. Filled out from reference TRBV25-1 and TRBJ1-4, the complete variable domain reads EADIYQTPRYLVIGTGKKITLECSQTMGHDKMYWYQQDPGMELHLIHYSYGVNSTEKGDLSSESTVSRIRTEHFPLTLESARPSHTSQYLCASTKGYYPEKLFFGSGTQLSVL.

The CDR3 bases are TGTGCCAGCAGCTTCTGGGCAGGGGCCCACAATGAGCAGTTCTTC. Translation: CASSFWAGAHNEQFF. V is TRBV5-4 and J is TRBJ2-1, with a possible D match to TRBD1 (6 bases). The germline V and J ends were trimmed by 2 bases and 5 bases, with 14 bases remaining between them. This CDR3 is built from 15 residues. Germline V gives CDR1 SGHNT, CDR2 YYREEE (reference sequence).

This clonotype was seen at least ten times. The chain is built from TRBV7-2 and TRBJ1-2; TRBD1 might be the D (5 bases). In germline, CDR1 is SGHTA, CDR2 FQGNSA. Trimming removed 5 bases at V and 8 bases at J, with 18 bases between. The length of the CDR3 is 14 residues. CDR3 nucleotides: TGTGCCAGCAGCCCCTACCAGGGAAGGAGCGGCTACACCTTC. Encoded protein: CASSPYQGRSGYTF.

This clonotype occurred a few times. The V call is TRBV4-2, the J call TRBJ2-1; D not resolved. The CDR3 is made up of 13 amino acids. Germline V lookup: CDR1 LGHNA, CDR2 YNFKEQ. Trimming removed 0 bases from V and 10 bases from J, with 10 bases in between. CDR3 loop: CASSQDREGEQFF. In DNA, the CDR3 is TGTGCCAGCAGCCAAGACAGAGAAGGGGAGCAGTTCTTC.

This clonotype came up many times. The chain combines TRBV10-3 with TRBJ2-5, with a weak D call TRBD2 (6 bases). The CDR3 covers 14 residues. V was pared by 0 bases and J by 2 bases, with 7 bases between. CDR1 and CDR2 from the germline V gene are ENHRY and SYGVKD. The CDR3 bases are TGTGCCATCAGTGAGTCGAGCGGGCAAGAGACCCAGTACTTC. Translated, it gives CAISESSGQETQYF.

The chain couples TRBV3-1 to TRBJ1-1; 7 bases fit TRBD1. The CDR3 length is 14 residues. Germline trimming cut 4 bases from V and 5 bases from J; bases unmatched to any gene: 7. The V gene's germline CDR1 is LGHDT and CDR2 YNNKEL (reference sequence). CDR3 nucleotide sequence: TGTGCCAGCAGCCTTTCAGGGGGGTTTACTGAAGCTTTCTTT. Its translation is CASSLSGGFTEAFF.

This clonotype was seen repeatedly, ten times or more. The chain employs TRBV7-2 and TRBJ2-1, with TRBD2 as a possible D gene (6 bases). Deletions cut 7 bases from V and 4 bases from J, with 14 bases between. CDR1 is SGHTA and CDR2 is FQGNSA in the germline V gene. The CDR3 is 14 amino acids. CDR3 sequence: CASIRDFSYNEQFF. The DNA for the CDR3 is TGTGCCAGCATAAGGGACTTCTCGTACAATGAGCAGTTCTTC. The full variable domain, completed using reference TRBV7-2 and TRBJ2-1, is GAGVSQSPSNKVTEKGKDVELRCDPISGHTALYWYRQSLGQGLEFLIYFQGNSAPDKSGLPSDRFSAERTGGSVSTLTIQRTQQEDSAVYLCASIRDFSYNEQFFGPGTRLTVL.

The sample holds many counts of this clonotype. The chain has TRBV2 and TRBJ1-1; D is undetermined. CDR1 and CDR2 (germline): SNHLY, FYNNEI. The CDR3 has 14 amino acids. Trimming pared 7 bases from V and 2 bases from J, leaving 14 bases between. The CDR3 DNA follows: TGTGCCAGCAAGACCGGGCAGACTAACACTGAAGCTTTCTTT. It yields the protein CASKTGQTNTEAFF.

A few counts support this clonotype. The chain joins TRBV28 to TRBJ2-1, with D uncertain. CDR1 is MDHEN and CDR2 is SYDVKM in the germline V gene. Deletions cut 6 bases from V and 6 bases from J, with 3 bases between. This CDR3 spans 10 amino acids. This CDR3 is CASRSNEQFF. The CDR3 nucleotides are TGTGCCAGCAGGAGCAATGAGCAGTTCTTC. The whole variable domain, filled in from reference TRBV28 and TRBJ2-1, reads DVKVTQSSRYLVKRTGEKVFLECVQDMDHENMFWYRQDPGLGLRLIYFSYDVKMKEKGDIPEGYSVSREKKERFSLILESASTNQTSMYLCASRSNEQFFGPGTRLTVL.

The J gene is TRBJ1-1, the V gene TRBV27; D uncertain. The V end was cut by 3 bases, the J end by 1 base, with 9 bases between. Per germline, CDR1 MNHEY and CDR2 SMNVEV (reference sequence). The CDR3 extends over 14 amino acids. The CDR3 spells CASSLQPGNTEAFF. The DNA for the CDR3 is TGTGCCAGCAGTTTGCAGCCGGGGAACACTGAAGCTTTCTTT.